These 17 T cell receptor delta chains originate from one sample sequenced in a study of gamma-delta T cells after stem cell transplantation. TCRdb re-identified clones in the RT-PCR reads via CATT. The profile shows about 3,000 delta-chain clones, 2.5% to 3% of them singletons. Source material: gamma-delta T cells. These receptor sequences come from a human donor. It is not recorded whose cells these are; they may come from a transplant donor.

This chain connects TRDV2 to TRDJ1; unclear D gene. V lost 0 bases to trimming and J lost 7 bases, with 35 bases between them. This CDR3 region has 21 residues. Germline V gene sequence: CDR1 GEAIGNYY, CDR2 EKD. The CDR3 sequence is CACDTVRTLVEAGEHNAKLIF. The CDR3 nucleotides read TGTGCCTGTGACACCGTACGTACCCTGGTGGAAGCTGGTGAACACAACGCTAAACTCATCTTT.

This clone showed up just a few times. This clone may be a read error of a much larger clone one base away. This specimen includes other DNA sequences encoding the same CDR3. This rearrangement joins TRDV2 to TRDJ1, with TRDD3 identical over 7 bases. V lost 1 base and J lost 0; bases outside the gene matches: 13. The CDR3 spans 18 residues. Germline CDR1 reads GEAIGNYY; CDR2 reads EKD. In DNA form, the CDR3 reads TGTGCCTGTGACACAGTCGGAGACGGGGGATCGTACACCGATAAACTCATCTTT. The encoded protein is CACDTVGDGGSYTDKLIF.

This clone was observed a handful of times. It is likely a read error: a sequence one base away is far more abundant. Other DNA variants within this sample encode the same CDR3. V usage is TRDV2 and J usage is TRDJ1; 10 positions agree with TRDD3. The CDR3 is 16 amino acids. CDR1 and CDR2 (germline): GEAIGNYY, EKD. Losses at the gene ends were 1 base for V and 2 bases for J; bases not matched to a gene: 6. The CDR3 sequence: CACDTVLLGDTDKLIF. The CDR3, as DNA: TGTGCCTGTGACACGGTCTTACTGGGGGATACCGATAAACTCATCTTT.

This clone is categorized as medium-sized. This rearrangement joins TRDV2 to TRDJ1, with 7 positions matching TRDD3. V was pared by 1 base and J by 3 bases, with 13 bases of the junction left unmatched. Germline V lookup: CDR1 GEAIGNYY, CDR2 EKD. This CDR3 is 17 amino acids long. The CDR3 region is CACDTITGDNRPDKLIF. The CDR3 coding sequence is TGTGCCTGTGACACGATTACTGGGGATAACCGCCCCGATAAACTCATCTTT.

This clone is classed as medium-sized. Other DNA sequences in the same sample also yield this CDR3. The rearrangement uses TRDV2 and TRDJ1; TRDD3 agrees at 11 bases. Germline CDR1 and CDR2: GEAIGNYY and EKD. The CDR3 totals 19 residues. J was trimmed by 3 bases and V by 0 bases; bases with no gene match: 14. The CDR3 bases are TGTGCCTGTGACACCCTCGCGATGCTGGGGGATACCGGGGCCGATAAACTCATCTTT. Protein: CACDTLAMLGDTGADKLIF.

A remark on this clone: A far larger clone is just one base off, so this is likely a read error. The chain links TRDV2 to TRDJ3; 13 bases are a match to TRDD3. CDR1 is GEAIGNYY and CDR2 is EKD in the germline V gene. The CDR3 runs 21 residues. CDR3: CACDTGTGGYAGSWDARQMFF. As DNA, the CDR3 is TGTGCCTGTGACACCGGGACTGGGGGATACGCTGGGTCCTGGGACGCCCGACAGATGTTTTTC.

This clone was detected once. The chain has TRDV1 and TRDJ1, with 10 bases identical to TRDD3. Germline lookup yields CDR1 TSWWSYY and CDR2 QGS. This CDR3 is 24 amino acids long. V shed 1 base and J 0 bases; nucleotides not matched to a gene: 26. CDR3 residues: CALGEPKKTISSYWGISYTDKLIF. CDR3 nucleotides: TGTGCTCTTGGGGAACCCAAAAAAACAATTTCCTCGTACTGGGGGATCTCCTACACCGATAAACTCATCTTT.

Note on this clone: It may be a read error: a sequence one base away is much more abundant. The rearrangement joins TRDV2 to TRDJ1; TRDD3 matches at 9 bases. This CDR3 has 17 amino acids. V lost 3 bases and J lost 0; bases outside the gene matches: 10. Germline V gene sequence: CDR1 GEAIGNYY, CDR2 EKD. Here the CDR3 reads CACDPSYWGTHTDKLIF. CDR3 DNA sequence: TGTGCCTGTGACCCAAGTTACTGGGGGACACACACCGATAAACTCATCTTT.

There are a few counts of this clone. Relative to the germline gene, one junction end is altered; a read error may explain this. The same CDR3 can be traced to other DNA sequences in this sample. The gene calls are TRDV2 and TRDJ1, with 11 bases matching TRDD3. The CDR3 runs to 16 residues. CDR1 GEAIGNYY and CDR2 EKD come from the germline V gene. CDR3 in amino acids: CACDTLLGDKADKLIF. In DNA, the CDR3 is TGTGCCTGTGACACTCTACTGGGGGATAAGGCCGATAAACTCATCTTC.

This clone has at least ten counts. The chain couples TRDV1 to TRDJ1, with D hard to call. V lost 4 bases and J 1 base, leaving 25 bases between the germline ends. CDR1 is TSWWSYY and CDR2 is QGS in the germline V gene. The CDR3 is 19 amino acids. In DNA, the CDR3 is TGTGCTCTTGGGGCAACTACTTCGGTACTAAGAGGAGGCACCGATAAACTCATCTTT. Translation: CALGATTSVLRGGTDKLIF.

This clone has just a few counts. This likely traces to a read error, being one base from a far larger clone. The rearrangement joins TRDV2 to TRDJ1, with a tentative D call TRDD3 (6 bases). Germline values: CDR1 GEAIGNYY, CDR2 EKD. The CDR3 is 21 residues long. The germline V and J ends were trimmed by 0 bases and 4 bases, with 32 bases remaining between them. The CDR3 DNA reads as TGTGCCTGTGACACCGTACGTAACCTGAGGGAAGCTGGGGAACACAACGATAAACTCATCTTT. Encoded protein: CACDTVRNLREAGEHNDKLIF.

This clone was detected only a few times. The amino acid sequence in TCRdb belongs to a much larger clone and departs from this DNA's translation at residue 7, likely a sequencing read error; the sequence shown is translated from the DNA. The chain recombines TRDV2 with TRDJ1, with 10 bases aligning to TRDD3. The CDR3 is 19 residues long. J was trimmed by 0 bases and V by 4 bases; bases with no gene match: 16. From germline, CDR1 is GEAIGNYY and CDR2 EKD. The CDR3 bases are TGTGCCTGTGAACCGCTCGGTACTGGGGGATCCCCTGACACCGATAAACTCATCTTT. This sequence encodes CACEPLGTGGSPDTDKLIF.

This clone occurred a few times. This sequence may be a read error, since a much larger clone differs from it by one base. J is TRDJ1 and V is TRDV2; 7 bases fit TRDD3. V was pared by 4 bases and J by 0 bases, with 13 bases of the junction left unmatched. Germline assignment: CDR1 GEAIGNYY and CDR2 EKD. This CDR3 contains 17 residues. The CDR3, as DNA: TGTGCCTGTGATGGGGTGGGGGACCAGACGTACACCGATAAACTCATCTTT. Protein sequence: CACDGVGDQTYTDKLIF.

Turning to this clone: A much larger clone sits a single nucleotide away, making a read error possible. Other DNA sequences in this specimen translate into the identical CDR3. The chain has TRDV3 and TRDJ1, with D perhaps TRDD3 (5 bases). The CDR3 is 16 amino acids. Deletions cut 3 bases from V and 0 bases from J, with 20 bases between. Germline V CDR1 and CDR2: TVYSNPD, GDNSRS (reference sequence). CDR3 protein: CAFLKGYRGYTDKLIF. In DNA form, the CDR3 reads TGTGCCTTCTTGAAGGGTTACAGGGGGTACACCGATAAACTCATCTTT.

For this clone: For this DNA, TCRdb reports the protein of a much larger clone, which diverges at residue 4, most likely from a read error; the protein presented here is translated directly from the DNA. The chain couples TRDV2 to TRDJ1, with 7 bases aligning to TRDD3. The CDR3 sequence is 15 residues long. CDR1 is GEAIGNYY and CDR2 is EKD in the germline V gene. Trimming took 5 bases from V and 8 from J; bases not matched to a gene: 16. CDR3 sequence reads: CACGTLGGENLKLIF. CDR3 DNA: TGTGCCTGTGGCACGCTGGGGGGAGAGAACTTGAAACTCATCTTT.

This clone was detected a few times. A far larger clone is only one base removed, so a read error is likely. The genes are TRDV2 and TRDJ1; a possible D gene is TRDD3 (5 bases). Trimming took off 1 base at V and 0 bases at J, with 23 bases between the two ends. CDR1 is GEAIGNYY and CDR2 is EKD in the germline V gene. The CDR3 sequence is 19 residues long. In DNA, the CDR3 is TGTGCCTGTGACACGCTAGGGGTACTGGTGGATTGGTACACCGATAAACTCATCTTT. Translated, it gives CACDTLGVLVDWYTDKLIF.

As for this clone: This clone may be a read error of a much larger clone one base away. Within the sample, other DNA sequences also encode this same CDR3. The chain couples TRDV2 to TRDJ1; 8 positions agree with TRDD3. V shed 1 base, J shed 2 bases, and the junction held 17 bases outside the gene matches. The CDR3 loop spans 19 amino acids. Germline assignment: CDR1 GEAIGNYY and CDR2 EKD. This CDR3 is CACDTVSPRLLGGTDKLIF. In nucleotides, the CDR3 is TGTGCCTGTGACACTGTTAGCCCACGCCTACTGGGGGGAACCGATAAACTCATCTTT.